These T cell receptor beta chains were read from a single sample in a study of CD8+ T cells in alopecia areata. The table came from immunoSEQ multiplex PCR; TCRdb's copy has only in-frame clones and leaves some out. This table holds 150,000 to 250,000 clones, 55% to 75% found once. Sequencing used CD4+ T cells sorted from blood, obtained at week 24, from a patient treated with tofacitinib. These receptors came from a human donor with alopecia areata. Each CDR3 is given with its conserved first and last residue.

>TRBJ1-5|TRBV10-3
CAAGSGQGDNQPQHF
>TRBJ1-2|TRBV4-3
CASSQEMGPGYGYTF
>TRBJ1-4|TRBV30
CAWSSRFNEKLFF
>TRBJ1-3|TRBV7-2
CASSLIGTAFSGNTIYF
>TRBJ1-2|TRBV29-1
CSVGSGYTF
>TRBJ1-2|TRBV7-2
CASSLGTGQGGYTF
>TRBJ2-5|TRBV5-1
CASSFSGEQETQYF
>TRBJ2-3|TRBV7-2
CASSFEHPTDTQYF
>TRBJ2-4|TRBV5-1
CASSLVSGRAVKNIQYF
>TRBJ2-1|TRBV4-2
CASSQVTGTHEQFF
>TRBJ2-7|TRBV28
CATREIGDEQYF
>TRBJ1-1|TRBV5-1
CASSVKTGSMDTEAFF
>TRBJ2-5|TRBV4-1
CASSQVPTGEETQYF
>TRBJ2-5|TRBV18
CASSLERERRETQYF
>TRBJ2-6|TRBV5-4
CASSAHLATGANVLTF
>TRBJ2-4|TRBV2
CAISPGRGGRVSIQYF
>TRBJ2-4|TRBV20-1
CSAGGRDIQYF
>TRBJ2-7|TRBV29-1
CSVQAYYEQYF
>TRBJ1-5|TRBV15
CATSNGQGARIESNQPQHF
>TRBJ2-6|TRBV5-4
CASSPYSGANVLTF
>TRBJ1-3|TRBV10-3
CAISEATGASGNTIYF
>TRBJ2-7|TRBV7-2
CASSPPGLAGGLEQYF
>TRBJ2-1|TRBV4-3
CASSQEMWGGPNEQFF
>TRBJ1-5|TRBV19
CASRRPGNQPQHF
>TRBJ2-5|TRBV2
CASGRSREQETQYF
>TRBJ1-1|TRBV29-1
CSVPRGGNTEAFF
>TRBJ2-3|TRBV7-2
CASSPSISDTQYF
>TRBJ1-5|TRBV27
CASSLRQGAQPQHF
>TRBJ2-7|TRBV5-4
CASSRETGGEQYF
>TRBJ2-7|TRBV10-3
CAIRPGLAGKEQYF
>TRBJ1-5|TRBV6-4
CASSISGNQPQHF
>TRBJ1-4|TRBV29-1
CSVVVVGVGEKLFF
>TRBJ1-1|TRBV27
CASRRVGGDTEAFF
>TRBJ2-3|TRBV29-1
CSVVDTSSTDTQYF
>TRBJ1-3|TRBV29-1
CSVPGQGSGNTIYF
>TRBJ1-2|TRBV7-8
CASSSDRDYGYTF
>TRBJ2-1|TRBV9
CASSVADDNEQFF
>TRBJ2-7|TRBV19
CASSREAAYEQYF
>TRBJ1-2|TRBV6-6
CASVPIEGELYGYTF
>TRBJ2-5|TRBV6-1
CASTRPQGSETQYF
>TRBJ2-6|TRBV5-1
CASSAQGAGANVLTF
>TRBJ1-5|TRBV5-1
CASSLDRDQPQHF
>TRBJ2-2|TRBV5-6
CASSLELAEVGELFF
>TRBJ2-7|TRBV5-1
CASRTESYEQYF
>TRBJ1-3|TRBV18
CASSPTGTPGNTIYF
>TRBJ2-5|TRBV29-1
CSVEDSPGAETQYF
>TRBJ2-1|TRBV4-1
CASSQASSNEQFF
>TRBJ1-1|TRBV5-6
CASSATRTGVLKAFF
>TRBJ2-5|TRBV2
CASSETGTSGAAQYF
>TRBJ2-5|TRBV2
CASTSGREETQYF
>TRBJ2-2|TRBV5-4
CASTSSKVAGYTGELFF
>TRBJ2-7|TRBV4-1
CASSRGLSPYEQYF
>TRBJ1-5|TRBV28
CASNRVDRDNQPQHF